The TCR beta chain under discussion was sequenced for a study of blood T cell repertoires in COVID-19. V lost 6 bases to trimming and J lost 7 bases, with 13 bases between them. The CDR3 runs to 13 residues. CDR1 and CDR2 (germline): LNHDA, SQIVND (reference sequence). The assay was immunoSEQ multiplex PCR, and TCRdb's table has in-frame clones only and misses some. The sample includes 100,000 to 120,000 clones, 75% to 80% seen only once; the top ten take 16%. The clonotype originates from a woman of 80 years or more with active or convalescent COVID-19. The specimen sequenced was peripheral blood. The chain is built from TRBV19 and TRBJ1-5, with D hard to call. CDR3 residues: CASSPGVIQPQHF. The CDR3 nucleotides are TGTGCCAGTAGCCCCGGGGTGATCCAGCCCCAGCATTTT.